This T cell receptor (beta chain) was obtained from a study of a mutant IDH1 vaccine in newly diagnosed glioma. Turning to the study itself: Treated patients were roughly 62% male, approximately 38% female, mean age around 40 years. The earlier regimen, radiotherapy, temozolomide, or both, was most often both. Whole-study findings and limits: Changes in the top peripheral T cell clonotypes seemingly had no bearing on pseudoprogression. A vaccine-induced immune response developed in around 92% of the patients.

For this clone: Its antigen is unidentified.

Time point: week 5, during vaccination. What each vaccine dose contained was 300 ug of mutant IDH1 20-mer peptide, accompanied by topical imiquimod. Germline loops: CDR1 SNHLY, CDR2 FYNNEI. V lost 3 bases and J 8 bases, leaving 10 bases between the germline ends. The CDR3 spans 13 residues. The method was immunoSEQ multiplex PCR; TCRdb's version includes in-frame clones alone and lacks a portion of them. Among about 38,000 clones, more than 75% were seen once, and the ten largest hold approximately 5.7%. The source is a man in his forties with glioma. The chain links TRBV2 to TRBJ1-4; tentatively, D is TRBD1 (5 bases). This specimen consisted of PBMCs, obtained from a glioma patient whose treatment included an IDH1 peptide vaccine. This CDR3 is CASSEMGEEKLFF. The CDR3 coding sequence is TGTGCCAGCAGTGAGATGGGGGAAGAAAAACTGTTTTTT.